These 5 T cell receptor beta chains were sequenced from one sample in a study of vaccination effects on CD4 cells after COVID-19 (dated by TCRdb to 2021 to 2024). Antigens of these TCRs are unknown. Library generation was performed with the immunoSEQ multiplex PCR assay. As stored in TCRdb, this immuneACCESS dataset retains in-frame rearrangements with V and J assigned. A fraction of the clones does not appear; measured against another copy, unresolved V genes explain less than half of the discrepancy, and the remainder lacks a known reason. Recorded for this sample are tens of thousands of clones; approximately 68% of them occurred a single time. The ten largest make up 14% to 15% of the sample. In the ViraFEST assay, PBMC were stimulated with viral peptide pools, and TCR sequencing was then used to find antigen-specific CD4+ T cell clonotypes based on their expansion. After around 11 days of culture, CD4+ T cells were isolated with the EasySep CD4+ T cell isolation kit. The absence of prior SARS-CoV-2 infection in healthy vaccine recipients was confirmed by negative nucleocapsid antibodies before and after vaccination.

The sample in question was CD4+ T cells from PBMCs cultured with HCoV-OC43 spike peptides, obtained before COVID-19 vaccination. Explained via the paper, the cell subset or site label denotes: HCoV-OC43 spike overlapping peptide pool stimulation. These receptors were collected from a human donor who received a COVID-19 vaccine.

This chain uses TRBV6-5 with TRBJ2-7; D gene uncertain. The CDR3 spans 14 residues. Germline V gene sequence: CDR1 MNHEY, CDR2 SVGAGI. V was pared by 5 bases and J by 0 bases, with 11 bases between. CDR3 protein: CASSRGISSYEQYF. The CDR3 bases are TGTGCCAGCAGTAGAGGCATTAGCTCCTACGAGCAGTACTTC.

CDR3 residues: CASSEDATSAYEQYF. The CDR3 DNA reads TGCGCCAGCAGTGAGGATGCGACTAGCGCCTACGAGCAGTACTTC. The chain has TRBV10-2 and TRBJ2-7, with 8 bases fitting TRBD2. The CDR3 loop spans 15 amino acids. CDR1 is WSHSY, CDR2 SAAADI, per germline. The junction had 5 bases not matched to a gene; V was cut back by 2 bases and J by 2 bases.

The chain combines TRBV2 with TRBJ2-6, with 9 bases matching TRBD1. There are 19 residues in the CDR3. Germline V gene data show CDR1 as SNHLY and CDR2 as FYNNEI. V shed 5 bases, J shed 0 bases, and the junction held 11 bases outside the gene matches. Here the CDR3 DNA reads TGTGCCAGCAGTAACCGGGGACAGGGAGGATTCTCTGGGGCCAACGTCCTGACTTTC. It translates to CASSNRGQGGFSGANVLTF. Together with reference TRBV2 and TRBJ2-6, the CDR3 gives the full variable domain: EPEVTQTPSHQVTQMGQEVILRCVPISNHLYFYWYRQILGQKVEFLVSFYNNEISEKSEIFDDQFSVERPDGSNFTLKIRSTKLEDSAMYFCASSNRGQGGFSGANVLTFGAGSRLTVL.

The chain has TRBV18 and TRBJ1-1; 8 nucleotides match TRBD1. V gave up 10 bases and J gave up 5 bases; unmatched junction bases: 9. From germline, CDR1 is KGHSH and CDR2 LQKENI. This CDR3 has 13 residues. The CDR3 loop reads CATMTGENTEAFF. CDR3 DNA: TGTGCCACCATGACAGGGGAGAATACTGAAGCTTTCTTT. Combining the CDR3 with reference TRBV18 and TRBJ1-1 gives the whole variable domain NAGVMQNPRHLVRRRGQEARLRCSPMKGHSHVYWYRQLPEEGLKFMVYLQKENIIDESGMPKERFSAEFPKEGPSILRIQQVVRGDSAAYFCATMTGENTEAFFGQGTRLTVV.

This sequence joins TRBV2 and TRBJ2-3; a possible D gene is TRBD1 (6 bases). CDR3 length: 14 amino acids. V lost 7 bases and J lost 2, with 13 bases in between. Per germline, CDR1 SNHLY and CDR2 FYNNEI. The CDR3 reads CASNRERNTDTQYF. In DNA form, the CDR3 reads TGTGCCAGCAACAGGGAAAGGAACACAGATACGCAGTATTTT.